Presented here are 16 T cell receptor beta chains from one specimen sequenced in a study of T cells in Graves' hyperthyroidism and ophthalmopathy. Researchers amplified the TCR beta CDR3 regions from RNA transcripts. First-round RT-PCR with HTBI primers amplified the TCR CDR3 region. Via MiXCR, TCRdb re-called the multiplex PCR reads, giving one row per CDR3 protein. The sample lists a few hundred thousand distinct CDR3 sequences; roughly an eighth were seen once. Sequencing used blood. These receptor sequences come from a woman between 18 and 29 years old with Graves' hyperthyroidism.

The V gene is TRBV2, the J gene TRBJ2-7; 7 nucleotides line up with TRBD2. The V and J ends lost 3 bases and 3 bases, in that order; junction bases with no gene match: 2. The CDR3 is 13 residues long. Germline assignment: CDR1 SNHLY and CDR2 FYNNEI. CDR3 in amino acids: CASSDGRVYEQYF. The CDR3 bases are TGTGCCAGCAGTGATGGGAGGGTCTACGAGCAGTACTTC.

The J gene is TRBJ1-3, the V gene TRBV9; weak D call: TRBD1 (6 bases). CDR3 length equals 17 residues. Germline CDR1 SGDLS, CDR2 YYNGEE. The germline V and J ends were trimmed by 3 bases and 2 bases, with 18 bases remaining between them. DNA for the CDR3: TGTGCCAGCAGCGCCGTTCGTGGGGGCCCTGCTGGAAACACCATATATTTT. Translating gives CASSAVRGGPAGNTIYF.

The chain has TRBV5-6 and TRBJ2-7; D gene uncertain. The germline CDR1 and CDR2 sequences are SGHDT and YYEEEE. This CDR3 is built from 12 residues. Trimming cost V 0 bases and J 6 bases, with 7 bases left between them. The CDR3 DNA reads TGTGCCAGCAGCTTGGGGCAGATCGAGCAGTACTTC. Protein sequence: CASSLGQIEQYF. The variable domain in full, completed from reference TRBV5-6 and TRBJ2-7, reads DAGVTQSPTHLIKTRGQQVTLRCSPKSGHDTVSWYQQALGQGPQFIFQYYEEEERQRGNFPDRFSGHQFPNYSSELNVNALLLGDSALYLCASSLGQIEQYFGPGTRLTVT.

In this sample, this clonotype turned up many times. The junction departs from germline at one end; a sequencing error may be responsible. This CDR3 reads CASSLIGGGQETQYF. CDR3 coding DNA: TGTGCTAGCAGCTTAATTGGCGGGGGACAAGAGACCCAGTACTTC. V and J are TRBV7-7 and TRBJ2-5; TRBD2 aligns across 7 bases. Looked up from germline, CDR1 is SSHAT and CDR2 is FNYEAQ (reference sequence). The CDR3 contains 15 residues.

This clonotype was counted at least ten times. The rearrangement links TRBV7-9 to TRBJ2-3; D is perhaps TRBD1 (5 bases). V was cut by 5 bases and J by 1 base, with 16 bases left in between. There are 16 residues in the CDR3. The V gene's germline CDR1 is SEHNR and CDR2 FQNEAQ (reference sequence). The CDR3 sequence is CASSRNWEGGTDTQYF. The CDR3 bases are TGTGCCAGCAGCCGTAACTGGGAAGGGGGCACAGATACGCAGTATTTT.

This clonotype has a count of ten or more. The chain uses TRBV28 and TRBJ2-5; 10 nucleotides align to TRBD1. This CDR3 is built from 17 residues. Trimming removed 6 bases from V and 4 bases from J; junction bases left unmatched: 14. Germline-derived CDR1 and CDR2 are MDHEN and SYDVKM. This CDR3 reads CASSSSTGTGVGETQYF. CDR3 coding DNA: TGTGCCAGCAGCAGCTCAACCGGGACAGGGGTTGGAGAGACCCAGTACTTC.

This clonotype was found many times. Here the CDR3 DNA reads TGTGCCAGCAGTCCCCACCGAGGATCCTTAGGCACAGATACGCAGTATTTT. Translation gives CASSPHRGSLGTDTQYF. The rearrangement joins TRBV12-3 or TRBV12-4 to TRBJ2-3; D unresolved. The CDR3 is 17 residues long. Trimming removed 5 bases at V and 1 base at J, with 19 bases between.

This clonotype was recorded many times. The CDR3 coding sequence is TGCAGTGCTAGACGGATGCGGGGAATATCCAATGAGCAGTTCTTC. Encoded protein: CSARRMRGISNEQFF. The V gene is TRBV20-1, the J gene TRBJ2-1, with a possible D match to TRBD2 (6 bases). This CDR3 is 15 amino acids long. The germline V gene encodes CDR1 DFQATT and CDR2 SNEGSKA (reference sequence). V was cut by 2 bases and J by 6 bases, with 17 bases left in between.

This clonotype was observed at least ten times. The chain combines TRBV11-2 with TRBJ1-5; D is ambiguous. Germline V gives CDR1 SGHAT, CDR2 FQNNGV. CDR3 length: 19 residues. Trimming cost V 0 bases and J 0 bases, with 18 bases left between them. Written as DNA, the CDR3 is TGTGCCAGCAGCTTAGATTTCGGTACATTTAAGTCTAGCAATCAGCCCCAGCATTTT. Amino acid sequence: CASSLDFGTFKSSNQPQHF. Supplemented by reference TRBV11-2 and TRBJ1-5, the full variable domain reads EAGVAQSPRYKIIEKRQSVAFWCNPISGHATLYWYQQILGQGPKLLIQFQNNGVVDDSQLPKDRFSAERLKGVDSTLKIQPAKLEDSAVYLCASSLDFGTFKSSNQPQHFGDGTRLSIL.

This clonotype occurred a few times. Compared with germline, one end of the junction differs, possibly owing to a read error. The CDR3 region is CASSYWQGADMQYF. The CDR3 DNA reads as TGTGCCAGCAGTTACTGGCAGGGAGCAGATATGCAGTATTTT. The chain employs TRBV6-5 and TRBJ2-3, with D perhaps matching TRBD1 or TRBD2 (5 bases each). Germline CDR1 MNHEY, CDR2 SVGAGI. This CDR3 comprises 14 residues.

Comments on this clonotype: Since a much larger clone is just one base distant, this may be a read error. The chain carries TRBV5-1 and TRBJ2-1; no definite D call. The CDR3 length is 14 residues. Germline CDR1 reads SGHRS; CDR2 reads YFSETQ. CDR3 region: CAGSFPDEHNEQFF. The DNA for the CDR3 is TGCGCCGGCAGCTTCCCCGACGAACACAATGAGCAGTTCTTC.

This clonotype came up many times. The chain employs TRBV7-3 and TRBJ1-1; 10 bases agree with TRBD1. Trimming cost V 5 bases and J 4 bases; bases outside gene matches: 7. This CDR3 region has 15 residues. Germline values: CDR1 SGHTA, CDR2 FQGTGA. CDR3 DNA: TGTGCCAGCAGCCAAGGGACAGGGGCGAGCACTGAAGCTTTCTTT. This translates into CASSQGTGASTEAFF.

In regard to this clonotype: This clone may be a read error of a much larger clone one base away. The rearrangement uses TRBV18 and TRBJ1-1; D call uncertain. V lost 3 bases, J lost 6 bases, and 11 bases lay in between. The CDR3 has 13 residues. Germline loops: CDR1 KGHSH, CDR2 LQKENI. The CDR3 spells CASSPRAEAEAFF. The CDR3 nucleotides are TGTGCCAGCTCACCCCGAGCAGAAGCTGAAGCTTTCTTT.

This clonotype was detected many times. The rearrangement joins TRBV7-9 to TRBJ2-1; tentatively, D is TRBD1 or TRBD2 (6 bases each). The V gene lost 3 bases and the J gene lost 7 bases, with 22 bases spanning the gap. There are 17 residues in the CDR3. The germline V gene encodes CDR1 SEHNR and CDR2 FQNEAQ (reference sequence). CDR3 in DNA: TGTGCCAGCAGCTTCCCCTCCGAGGGGGGCCTCATAAATGAGCAGTTCTTC. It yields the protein CASSFPSEGGLINEQFF. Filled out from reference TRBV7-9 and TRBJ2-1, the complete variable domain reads DTGVSQNPRHKITKRGQNVTFRCDPISEHNRLYWYRQTLGQGPEFLTYFQNEAQLEKSRLLSDRFSAERPKGSFSTLEIQRTEQGDSAMYLCASSFPSEGGLINEQFFGPGTRLTVL.

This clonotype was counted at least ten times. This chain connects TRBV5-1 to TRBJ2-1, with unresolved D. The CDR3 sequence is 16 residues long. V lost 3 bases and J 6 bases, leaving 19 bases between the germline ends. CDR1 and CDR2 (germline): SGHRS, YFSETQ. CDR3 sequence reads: CASSSQVDPRFNEQFF. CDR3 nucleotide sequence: TGCGCCAGCAGCTCCCAGGTAGACCCGCGGTTCAATGAGCAGTTCTTC.

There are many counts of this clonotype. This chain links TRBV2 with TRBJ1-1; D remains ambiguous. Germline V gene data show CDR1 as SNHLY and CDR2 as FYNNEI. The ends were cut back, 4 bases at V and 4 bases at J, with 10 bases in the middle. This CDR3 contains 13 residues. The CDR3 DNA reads TGTGCCAGCAGTGCCGGGGATGGCACTGAAGCTTTCTTT. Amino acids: CASSAGDGTEAFF.